A selection of T cell receptor beta chains follows, all from one sample in a study of blood T cell repertoires in COVID-19. Sequencing was performed with immunoSEQ multiplex PCR; in TCRdb, only in-frame clones are kept and a portion is missing. The sample consists of 340,000 or so clones, 65% to 85% of them appearing once. Sequenced: peripheral blood. The source of these receptors is a man between 25 and 39 years old with active or convalescent COVID-19. CDR3s include the opening cysteine and the closing phenylalanine or tryptophan. The D gene is left open where the match is weak. The size of a clone is reported for some rows only, either as once, few or many, or as a class for expanded clones.

>TRBV4-3|TRBJ2-1|.|few
CASSQGLSSYNEQFF
TGCGCCAGCAGCCAAGGTCTGAGCTCCTACAATGAGCAGTTCTTC
>TRBV7-9|TRBJ2-2|.|.
CASSRSIPRLNTGELFF
TGTGCCAGCAGCCGCAGTATTCCTCGACTGAACACCGGGGAGCTGTTTTTT
>TRBV5-4|TRBJ2-7|TRBD1|.
CASSASTGGSEQYF
TGTGCCAGCAGCGCCTCGACAGGGGGGTCGGAGCAGTACTTC
>TRBV11-2|TRBJ1-4|TRBD1|.
CASSPNRGGVELFF
TGTGCCAGCAGCCCCAACAGGGGCGGGGTAGAACTGTTTTTT
>TRBV7-6|TRBJ2-7|.|.
CASSPIQGNYEQYF
TGTGCCAGCAGCCCAATACAGGGAAACTACGAGCAGTACTTC
>TRBV28|TRBJ1-2|.|.
CASRFQFNYGYTF
TGTGCCAGCCGTTTCCAGTTTAACTATGGCTACACCTTC
>TRBV7-2|TRBJ2-1|TRBD2|.
CASSLGEGGGYNEQFF
TGTGCCAGCAGCCTGGGGGAGGGCGGGGGATACAATGAGCAGTTCTTC
>TRBV18|TRBJ2-3|TRBD1|.
CASSPRRTGGTDTQYF
TGTGCCAGCTCACCACGGCGGACAGGGGGCACAGATACGCAGTATTTT
>TRBV6-2/TRBV6-3|TRBJ1-2|TRBD1|.
CASSKDRGSYGYTF
TGTGCCAGCAGTAAAGACAGGGGGTCGTATGGCTACACCTTC
>TRBV25-1|TRBJ1-2|TRBD1|.
CASSKGTGDGYTF
TGTGCCAGCAGTAAGGGGACAGGGGATGGCTACACCTTC
>TRBV24-1|TRBJ2-1|TRBD1|.
CATSSWDREVSEQFF
TGTGCCACCAGTTCCTGGGACAGGGAGGTTAGTGAGCAGTTCTTC
>TRBV5-8|TRBJ2-7|TRBD1|.
CASSPGQYEEQYF
TGTGCCAGCAGCCCGGGACAGTACGAGGAGCAGTACTTC
>TRBV6-5|TRBJ2-1|.|.
CASSRGLRGVNEQFF
TGTGCCAGCAGCCGTGGACTAAGAGGTGTGAATGAGCAGTTCTTC
>TRBV6-6|TRBJ2-1|TRBD1|.
CASKWTGTYNEQFF
TGTGCCAGCAAGTGGACAGGGACCTACAATGAGCAGTTCTTC
>TRBV5-1|TRBJ2-5|.|once
CASSSPSVPETQYF
TGCGCCAGCAGCTCCCCTAGCGTCCCAGAGACCCAGTACTTC
>TRBV6-2/TRBV6-3|TRBJ2-7|TRBD2|.
CASSYSGESAGGFHEQYF
TGTGCCAGCAGTTACTCGGGCGAGTCAGCGGGGGGCTTCCACGAGCAGTACTTC
>TRBV11-3|TRBJ2-2|TRBD1|.
CASRRGPTGELFF
TGTGCCAGCAGGAGGGGGCCCACCGGGGAGCTGTTTTTT
>TRBV6-5|TRBJ1-4|TRBD1|.
CARRQGWEKLFF
TGTGCCAGACGACAGGGATGGGAAAAACTGTTTTTT
>TRBV7-9|TRBJ1-2|TRBD1|.
CASSRDRESGYTF
TGTGCCAGCAGCCGGGACAGGGAATCTGGCTACACCTTC
>TRBV2|TRBJ1-5|.|.
CASNRDTNQPQHF
TGTGCCAGCAACAGGGACACCAATCAGCCCCAGCATTTT
>TRBV7-9|TRBJ2-6|TRBD1|few
CASSLGDRASFGANVLTF
TGTGCCAGCAGCTTGGGGGACAGGGCCTCTTTTGGGGCCAACGTCCTGACTTTC
>TRBV19|TRBJ1-1|.|.
CASSDQGLEAFF
TGTGCCAGTAGTGACCAGGGGCTTGAAGCTTTCTTT